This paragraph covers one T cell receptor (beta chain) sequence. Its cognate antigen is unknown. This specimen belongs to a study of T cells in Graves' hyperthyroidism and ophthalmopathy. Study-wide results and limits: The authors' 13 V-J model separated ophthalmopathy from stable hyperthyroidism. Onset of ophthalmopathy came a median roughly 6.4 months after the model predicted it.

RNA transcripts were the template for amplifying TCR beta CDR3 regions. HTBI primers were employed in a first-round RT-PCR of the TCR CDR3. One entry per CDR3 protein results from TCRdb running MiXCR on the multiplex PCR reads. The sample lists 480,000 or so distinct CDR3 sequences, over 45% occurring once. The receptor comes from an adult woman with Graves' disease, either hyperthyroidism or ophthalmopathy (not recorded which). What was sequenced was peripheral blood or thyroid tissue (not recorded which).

CDR3 loop: CASSFHNSYEQYF. CDR3 DNA: TGTGCCAGCAGTTTCCACAACTCCTACGAGCAGTACTTC. The rearrangement joins TRBV12-3 or TRBV12-4 to TRBJ2-7; D is ambiguous. This CDR3 has 13 residues. The germline V and J ends were trimmed by 3 bases and 0 bases, with 6 bases remaining between them.